A selection of T cell receptor beta chains follows, all from one sample in a study of T cell responses to AZD1222 COVID-19 vaccine. Profiled with immunoSEQ multiplex PCR; TCRdb holds only in-frame clones, not every one. This sample yields over 120,000 clones, of which around nine tenths are seen a single time; about 3.5% belongs to the top ten. The source was peripheral blood, collected on day 0 of AZD1222 vaccination. The receptor source for this set is an adult in good health. Each CDR3 is given with its conserved first and last residue. A D gene is named only where the DNA matches it firmly. Rows may omit the clone size; those that give it use once, few, many or a size class.

TRBV6-1	TRBJ1-5	.	TRBD1	TGTGCCAGCAGTGGGCGACAGGGGATAAGCAATCAGCCCCAGCATTTT	CASSGRQGISNQPQHF
TRBV7-2	TRBJ1-5	.	.	TGTGCCAGCAGCTTAGTGCTACGGGGGGATCAGCCCCAGCATTTT	CASSLVLRGDQPQHF
TRBV6-4	TRBJ1-1	.	.	TGTGCCAGCAGCGGGGACCGGGGGACTGAAGCTTTCTTT	CASSGDRGTEAFF
TRBV12-5	TRBJ2-7	.	.	TGTGCTAGTGGTAAAGGGAGTGGAGACAAATACGAGCAGTACTTC	CASGKGSGDKYEQYF
TRBV19	TRBJ2-5	.	.	TGTGCCAGTAGTATAGGAGGGGGACGAGAGACCCAGTACTTC	CASSIGGGRETQYF
TRBV4-3	TRBJ2-6	.	TRBD2	TGCGCCAGCAGCCAAGTTTGGGCTAGCGGGAGGGTCTCGGGAGGGGCCAACGTCCTGACTTTC	CASSQVWASGRVSGGANVLTF
TRBV2	TRBJ1-1	.	.	TGTGCCAGCAGAACCGGGACCTTGGGGACTGAAGCTTTCTTT	CASRTGTLGTEAFF
TRBV7-6	TRBJ1-6	.	.	TGTGCCAGCAGCTTGGGACGGGATAATTCACCCCTCCACTTT	CASSLGRDNSPLHF
TRBV4-3	TRBJ2-7	.	TRBD1	TGCGCCAGCAGCCAGGTTAGGGGACAGGGGAGCTACGAGCAGTACTTC	CASSQVRGQGSYEQYF
TRBV14	TRBJ2-1	.	.	TGTGCCAGCAGCCAGGAGGGATGGTTAAATGAGCAGTTCTTC	CASSQEGWLNEQFF
TRBV27	TRBJ1-5	.	.	TGTGCCAGCAGTTTTTTAGGAGGGTATAGCAATCAGCCCCAGCATTTT	CASSFLGGYSNQPQHF
TRBV5-1	TRBJ2-7	.	.	TGCGCCAGCAGCTTGGGCGGCGGCACCTCCTACGAGCAGTACTTC	CASSLGGGTSYEQYF
TRBV16	TRBJ1-5	.	.	TGTGCCAGCAGCCAGGTAGGATGGCGGGACCAGCCCCAGCATTTT	CASSQVGWRDQPQHF
TRBV19	TRBJ2-3	.	.	TGTGCCAGTAGTATTCTCTGGGCAGATACGCAGTATTTT	CASSILWADTQYF
TRBV19	TRBJ2-3	.	.	TGTGCCAGTAGTATCTCAGGGGTGAGCACAGATACGCAGTATTTT	CASSISGVSTDTQYF
TRBV19	TRBJ2-6	.	.	TGTGCCGGTCGCAACCGGGCCAACGTCCTGACTTTC	CAGRNRANVLTF
TRBV28	TRBJ1-5	.	TRBD1	TGTGCCAGCAGTTTATACAGGGGGAGGTCAAGCAATCAGCCCCAGCATTTT	CASSLYRGRSSNQPQHF
TRBV3-1/TRBV3-2	TRBJ1-1	.	.	TGTGCCAGCAGCCAAGATCTCGTGGCTACTGAAGCTTTCTTT	CASSQDLVATEAFF
TRBV5-6	TRBJ2-3	.	.	TGTGCCAGCAGCTTGCCTGCTAGCACAGATACGCAGTATTTT	CASSLPASTDTQYF
TRBV19	TRBJ2-6	.	.	TGTGCCAGCTGGGACCCTTGGACGGGGGCCAACGTCCTGACTTTC	CASWDPWTGANVLTF
TRBV19	TRBJ1-2	.	.	TGTGCCAGTAGTATCGCCCTACCCAACTATGGCTACACCTTC	CASSIALPNYGYTF
TRBV27	TRBJ2-7	.	TRBD1	TGTGCCAGCTCAATGACAGGGGAAGAGCAGTACTTC	CASSMTGEEQYF
TRBV11-2	TRBJ2-5	.	.	TGTGCCAGCAGCTTAAACGCAGCCCGGGAGACCCAGTACTTC	CASSLNAARETQYF
TRBV4-1	TRBJ1-6	.	TRBD1	TGCGCCAGCAGCCAAGACGCCGAAACGGACAGGAGGGGTTTTCCCCTCCACTTT	CASSQDAETDRRGFPLHF
TRBV7-9	TRBJ2-7	.	TRBD2	TGTGCCAGCAGCTTAGCCTCCTTTGGCGGGAGCCACCGAGGGCAGTACTTC	CASSLASFGGSHRGQYF
TRBV19	TRBJ1-5	.	TRBD1	TGTGCCAGTAGTAATGGACAGGGAGGTCAGCCCCAGCATTTT	CASSNGQGGQPQHF
TRBV7-2	TRBJ2-3	once	TRBD2	TGTGCCAGCAGCCCGCGGACTAGCGGTCTGGGGAGAACAGATACGCAGTATTTT	CASSPRTSGLGRTDTQYF
TRBV6-5	TRBJ1-1	.	TRBD1	TGTGCCAGCAGTTACTCAGGGGGCGCCAAGGAAGCTTTCTTT	CASSYSGGAKEAFF
TRBV19	TRBJ1-3	.	.	TGTGCCAGTAGTATAGACCCGTCGGGGCTGCGAAACACCATATATTTT	CASSIDPSGLRNTIYF
TRBV6-6	TRBJ2-7	.	.	TGTGCCAGCACCGTTGCCGCAGAGTTCTACGAGCAGTACTTC	CASTVAAEFYEQYF
TRBV12-5	TRBJ2-1	.	.	TGTGCTAGTGGTTTGCCCGAAGGAGGGGCGTCCAATGAGCAGTTCTTC	CASGLPEGGASNEQFF
TRBV5-5	TRBJ2-3	.	.	TGTGCCAGCAGCGGCGTGTGGGATACGCAGTATTTT	CASSGVWDTQYF
TRBV3-1/TRBV3-2	TRBJ1-1	.	.	TGTGCCAGCAGCAGAGTGCAGGGATTGAACACTGAAGCTTTCTTT	CASSRVQGLNTEAFF
TRBV4-1	TRBJ1-2	.	.	TGCGCCAGCAGCCAAGATTCGGAAGAGCCGGTCTATGGCTACACCTTC	CASSQDSEEPVYGYTF
TRBV5-6	TRBJ2-7	.	.	TGTGCCAGCAGCTTGCAGCATCCTTCCTACGAGCAGTACTTC	CASSLQHPSYEQYF
TRBV7-2	TRBJ1-2	.	.	TGTGCCAGCAGCTTACCGGGACTAGCCTCCGGGGTAGGTGGCTACACCTTC	CASSLPGLASGVGGYTF
TRBV7-8	TRBJ2-1	.	.	TGTGCCAGCAGCCCCTGGACTACGCACAATGAGCAGTTCTTC	CASSPWTTHNEQFF
TRBV5-4	TRBJ2-2	.	TRBD1	TGTGCCAGCAGCTTGCAGGGGGCTGGCACCGGGGAGCTGTTTTTT	CASSLQGAGTGELFF
TRBV10-3	TRBJ2-7	.	TRBD2	TGTGCCATCAGATATAGCGGGGGAATCTACGAGCAGTACTTC	CAIRYSGGIYEQYF
TRBV9	TRBJ1-2	.	.	TGTGCCAGCAGGGCTTCAGGAAGTGGCTATGGCTACACCTTC	CASRASGSGYGYTF
TRBV10-2	TRBJ2-1	.	.	TGCGCCAGCAGTGAGGCGCGGCATGAGCAGTTCTTC	CASSEARHEQFF
TRBV6-2/TRBV6-3	TRBJ2-7	.	.	TGTGCCAGCAGTTACGGCCAGGGACCGTACGAGCAGTACTTC	CASSYGQGPYEQYF
TRBV7-9	TRBJ1-1	.	.	TGTGCCAGCAGCCTACCAGGGCTCGTGGTCACTGAAGCTTTCTTT	CASSLPGLVVTEAFF